Listed below are T cell receptor beta chains from one sample, sequenced in a study of blood T cell repertoires in COVID-19. Assay: immunoSEQ multiplex PCR; the TCRdb copy retains only in-frame clones and omits some. The sample has tens of thousands of clones, over 75% seen once. Material: peripheral blood. These receptors originate from an elderly woman with acute or convalescent COVID-19. Each CDR3 is given with its conserved first and last residue. The order of the fields is clone size, D gene, V gene, J gene, CDR3 DNA, CDR3 protein. The D gene is left open where the match is weak. Clone size is shown for a subset of rows, as once, few, many or a class of expanded clone.

.	TRBD2	TRBV4-1	TRBJ2-3	TGCGCCAGCAGCCAAGTTCTAGCGGGGGGACTTAGCACAGATACGCAGTATTTT	CASSQVLAGGLSTDTQYF
.	TRBD2	TRBV5-4	TRBJ2-2	TGTGCCAGCACATCCCGTTTGCGGGAGGTTCCGGGGGAGCTGTTTTTT	CASTSRLREVPGELFF
.	.	TRBV5-3	TRBJ2-3	TGTGCCAGAAGCTTGTCAGGGAGCACAGATACGCAGTATTTT	CARSLSGSTDTQYF
few	.	TRBV19	TRBJ2-5	TGTGCCAGTAAGCCCTCAGGTAGAGAGACCCAGTACTTC	CASKPSGRETQYF
few	TRBD1	TRBV3-1/TRBV3-2	TRBJ2-3	TGTGCCAGCAGCCAAGAGGCTCAGAGGGCAGGGGGCAAAGATACGCAGTATTTT	CASSQEAQRAGGKDTQYF
.	TRBD1	TRBV3-1/TRBV3-2	TRBJ1-2	TGTGCCAGCAGCCTCGGACAGGGGCGGTATGGCTACACCTTC	CASSLGQGRYGYTF
.	TRBD1	TRBV18	TRBJ1-5	TGTGCCAGCTCACCCACAGGGGCTGTTCAGCCCCAGCATTTT	CASSPTGAVQPQHF
.	TRBD2	TRBV2	TRBJ2-5	TGTGCCAGCAGTGAACGGTCTAGCGGGGGGGAGACCCAGTACTTC	CASSERSSGGETQYF
.	.	TRBV19	TRBJ1-5	TGTGCCAGTAGTATTAGGGAGGGGTTCAATCAGCCCCAGCATTTT	CASSIREGFNQPQHF
.	TRBD2	TRBV6-1	TRBJ2-7	TGTGCCAGCAGTGAAGAGCTGGGACTAGCGGGGGGTAGCTCCTACGAGCAGTACTTC	CASSEELGLAGGSSYEQYF
once	TRBD1	TRBV28	TRBJ2-5	TGTGCCAGTTTGGGACAGGGGTGGTCAGAGACCCAGTACTTC	CASLGQGWSETQYF
.	.	TRBV4-1	TRBJ1-1	TGCGCCAGCAGCCAAATCCACAGGGATAACACTGAAGCTTTCTTT	CASSQIHRDNTEAFF
.	.	TRBV3-1/TRBV3-2	TRBJ1-3	TGTGCCAGCAGCCAAGATGGGGGGAGTGGCGGCACCATATATTTT	CASSQDGGSGGTIYF
few	.	TRBV9	TRBJ1-5	TGTGCCAGCAGCGTGGGCCAGGGAGGAAATCAGCCCCAGCATTTT	CASSVGQGGNQPQHF
once	.	TRBV11-3	TRBJ2-7	TGTGCCAGCAGCCCTGGGCCTTCATCCTACGAGCAGTACTTC	CASSPGPSSYEQYF
.	.	TRBV7-2	TRBJ1-1	TGTGCCAGCCAAGGCGGGGCGAACCCTCTGAACACTGAAGCTTTCTTT	CASQGGANPLNTEAFF
.	TRBD2	TRBV19	TRBJ2-1	TGTGCCAGTAGCATCCTCGGACTAGCGGGGGGTAACAATGAGCAGTTCTTC	CASSILGLAGGNNEQFF
.	TRBD2	TRBV9	TRBJ2-1	TGTGCCAGCAGGGCTAGCGGGGGGGCCGGTGAGCAGTTCTTC	CASRASGGAGEQFF
.	TRBD2	TRBV30	TRBJ2-1	TGTGCCTGGAGTGGGGGCTACGCGGGAGGGCCAGGTGATGAGCAGTTCTTC	CAWSGGYAGGPGDEQFF
.	TRBD2	TRBV6-5	TRBJ2-5	TGTGCCAGCCGGAGAGCTAGCGGACAAGAGACCCAGTACTTC	CASRRASGQETQYF
.	TRBD2	TRBV9	TRBJ2-3	TGTGCCAGCAGCCCGGGGGGGCGTTTGGCAGATACGCAGTATTTT	CASSPGGRLADTQYF
.	.	TRBV11-2	TRBJ2-7	TGTGCCAGCAGCAACAGGTTAAACTCCTACGAGCAGTACTTC	CASSNRLNSYEQYF
once	TRBD2	TRBV6-5	TRBJ2-7	TGTGCCAGCAAAGGAGAGGCGGGAGTAAGGGAGCAGTACTTC	CASKGEAGVREQYF
.	TRBD1	TRBV19	TRBJ2-2	TGTGCCACCAATTCACAGGGGGACACCGGGGAGCTGTTTTTT	CATNSQGDTGELFF
.	.	TRBV6-2/TRBV6-3	TRBJ1-2	TGTGCCAGCAGTTTGCCGGTTAACTATGGCTACACCTTC	CASSLPVNYGYTF
.	.	TRBV5-6	TRBJ2-5	TGTGCCAGCAGCTTATTTGGGAGAGTCCGCTCCCCCCAAGAGACCCAGTACTTC	CASSLFGRVRSPQETQYF
.	TRBD2	TRBV13	TRBJ2-5	TGTGCCAGCAGCCCTAGCGGGCGTAGGGAGACCCAGTACTTC	CASSPSGRRETQYF
.	TRBD1	TRBV5-1	TRBJ2-7	TGCGCCAGCAGCCCAGGACAGGGGGCGCGGGGAGCCTACGAGCAGTACTTC	CASSPGQGARGAYEQYF
.	TRBD1	TRBV11-2	TRBJ1-1	TGTGCCAGCAGTACCGGGACAGGGATTGAAGCTTTCTTT	CASSTGTGIEAFF
.	.	TRBV30	TRBJ1-5	TGTGCCTTCTCGGGCGGGGAAGGACAGCCCCAGCATTTT	CAFSGGEGQPQHF
.	.	TRBV6-2/TRBV6-3	TRBJ1-5	TGTGCCAGCAGTTACGGCCCCCGCAGGGAGGGCAATCAGCCCCAGCATTTT	CASSYGPRREGNQPQHF
once	TRBD2	TRBV6-2/TRBV6-3	TRBJ2-1	TGTGCCAGCAGTTATCGGGGACTAGCGTCTGGTAGGGGTGAGCAGTTCTTC	CASSYRGLASGRGEQFF
.	TRBD1	TRBV5-1	TRBJ2-2	TGCGCCAGCAGCTTGGACAGGGGGCGAGTCGGGGAGCTGTTTTTT	CASSLDRGRVGELFF
.	.	TRBV29-1	TRBJ1-1	TGCAGCGGGGACACAGGAAACACTGAAGCTTTCTTT	CSGDTGNTEAFF
.	TRBD2	TRBV3-1/TRBV3-2	TRBJ2-7	TGTGCCAGCAGCCGGGGGGGCAGCGCGGGAGGGACGGGGCAGCAGTACTTC	CASSRGGSAGGTGQQYF
.	.	TRBV7-2	TRBJ1-5	TGTGCCAGCAGCTTAACCCGGAATCAGCCCCAGCATTTT	CASSLTRNQPQHF
.	.	TRBV19	TRBJ1-2	TGTGCCAGTAGTATTCAGAGGTTAGGAAACCCACTCACCTCAAACTATGGCTACACCTTC	CASSIQRLGNPLTSNYGYTF
.	TRBD2	TRBV18	TRBJ2-2	TGTGCCAGCTCACCACGTTCACTAGCGGGAGTAAGCACCGGGGAGCTGTTTTTT	CASSPRSLAGVSTGELFF